These 20 T cell receptor beta chains came from one sample sequenced in a study of blood T cells in healthy people across ages. A second PCR, run for about 7 to 11 cycles, used a sample-barcoded 5' primer plus a J-beta primer mix. TCRdb itself ran the 5' RACE reads through MiXCR, one entry per CDR3 protein. This table has around 1,500,000 distinct CDR3 sequences, roughly 27% appearing once. Source material: blood. The receptors stem from a woman in her thirties in good health.

This clonotype showed up just a few times. A junction boundary mismatches the germline segment, possibly from a read error. The chain joins TRBV12-3 or TRBV12-4 to TRBJ2-7, with D uncertain. The CDR3 has 12 amino acids. The CDR3: CASSLERDERYF. The CDR3 coding sequence is TGTGCCAGCAGTCTGGAGCGCGACGAGCGGTACTTC.

This clonotype has just a few counts. The chain employs TRBV7-9 and TRBJ1-5; D is perhaps TRBD1 (5 bases). Germline CDR1 reads SEHNR; CDR2 reads FQNEAQ (reference sequence). Trimming left V 8 bases short and J 7 bases short, with 24 bases between. This CDR3 region has 16 residues. In nucleotides, the CDR3 is TGTGCCAGCCCTGACAGTCTTCCCAGTTGGAGGCAGCCCCAGCATTTT. Protein: CASPDSLPSWRQPQHF.

The chain uses TRBV25-1 and TRBJ2-7; 11 bases match TRBD2. The CDR3 has 15 amino acids. Germline V gene lookup returns CDR1 MGHDK and CDR2 SYGVNS. Germline trimming cut 8 bases from V and 4 bases from J; bases unmatched to any gene: 10. The CDR3 DNA reads as TGTGCCAGCCTGACGACAACTAGCGGGAGTTACGAGCAGTACTTC. It translates to CASLTTTSGSYEQYF.

This chain joins TRBV5-1 and TRBJ2-7, with unresolved D. CDR3 length equals 15 residues. V gave up 3 bases and J gave up 7 bases, with 20 bases separating them. The germline V gene has CDR1 SGHRS and CDR2 YFSETQ. CDR3 DNA: TGCGCCAGCAGCTCGCTGCCATCCCCTCCCGGGGAGCAGTACTTC. The encoded protein is CASSSLPSPPGEQYF.

About this clonotype: An end of the junction differs from the germline gene, which may be a read error. The chain uses TRBV20-1 and TRBJ1-1; D is undetermined. This CDR3 comprises 14 residues. Germline V CDR1 and CDR2: DFQATT, SNEGSKA (reference sequence). Here the CDR3 reads CSAGDPILPTEAFF. DNA for the CDR3: TGCAGTGCTGGAGACCCCATCCTCCCCACTGAAGCTTTCTTT.

This clonotype was observed a single time. This chain connects TRBV28 to TRBJ2-2; 7 bases are a match to TRBD1. Losses at the gene ends were 6 bases for V and 5 bases for J; bases not matched to a gene: 6. CDR1 and CDR2 from the germline V gene are MDHEN and SYDVKM. This CDR3 contains 14 residues. The CDR3 DNA reads as TGTGCCAGCAGCAGGGGACAGAAGACCGGGGAGCTGTTTTTT. Its translation: CASSRGQKTGELFF.

The V call is TRBV18, the J call TRBJ2-5; 7 bases align to TRBD1. Trimming cost V 3 bases and J 1 base; bases outside gene matches: 5. The CDR3 contains 15 residues. Germline lookup yields CDR1 KGHSH and CDR2 LQKENI. In DNA form, the CDR3 reads TGTGCCAGCTCACCGTTCGGACAGGTCCAAGAGACCCAGTACTTC. It yields the protein CASSPFGQVQETQYF.

This clonotype turned up a few times. The chain recombines TRBV15 with TRBJ1-4; no definite D call. The germline V gene encodes CDR1 LNHNV and CDR2 YYDKDF (reference sequence). This CDR3 contains 16 residues. With 8 bases removed from V and 5 bases from J, the gap between germline ends came to 21 bases. The CDR3: CATARATSPSNEKLFF. Written as DNA, the CDR3 is TGTGCCACCGCAAGGGCCACGAGCCCCTCAAATGAAAAACTGTTTTTT.

A few counts support this clonotype. The rearrangement joins TRBV20-1 to TRBJ2-1, with 9 nucleotides matching TRBD1. This CDR3 is 17 amino acids long. V dropped 6 bases and J dropped 5; count of bases not matched to a gene: 17. CDR1 and CDR2 (germline): DFQATT, SNEGSKA (reference sequence). In DNA form, the CDR3 reads TGCAGTGCCCGCGACCTGAACAGGGGGCTAGGACACAATGAGCAGTTCTTC. Protein sequence: CSARDLNRGLGHNEQFF.

This clonotype has a count of ten or more. The V call is TRBV5-1, the J call TRBJ2-6; TRBD1 agrees at 10 bases. CDR1 is SGHRS, CDR2 YFSETQ, per germline. The V segment lost 1 base and the J segment 0 bases; nucleotides outside the gene matches: 4. There are 18 residues in the CDR3. CDR3 residues: CASSLLGQGSSGANVLTF. The CDR3 DNA follows: TGCGCCAGCAGCTTGCTGGGACAGGGGAGCTCTGGGGCCAACGTCCTGACTTTC.

There are many counts of this clonotype. The chain employs TRBV4-1 and TRBJ2-5; no firm D call. Per the germline V gene, CDR1 is MGHRA and CDR2 is YSYEKL. The V end was cut by 4 bases, the J end by 4 bases, with 10 bases between. The CDR3 is 13 residues long. DNA for the CDR3: TGCGCCAGCAGCCCAAGACCCCGAGAGACCCAGTACTTC. Translated, it gives CASSPRPRETQYF.

This clonotype was seen a handful of times. The CDR3, as DNA: TGTGCCATCAGTGCAGTGATTGGTGCAGAGACCCAGTACTTC. The encoded protein is CAISAVIGAETQYF. The V and J genes are TRBV10-3 and TRBJ2-5, with no clear D. CDR1 and CDR2 from the germline V gene are ENHRY and SYGVKD. Trimming stripped 4 bases from V and 4 bases from J, with 13 bases between. The CDR3 consists of 14 residues.

J is TRBJ2-1 and V is TRBV5-1, with 12 bases aligning to TRBD2. CDR1 SGHRS and CDR2 YFSETQ come from the germline V gene. CDR3 length: 18 residues. The junction had 6 bases not matched to a gene; V was cut back by 0 bases and J by 2 bases. This chain's CDR3 is CASSLVVSSGGAYNEQFF. The CDR3 coding sequence is TGCGCCAGCAGCTTGGTAGTTTCTAGCGGGGGGGCCTACAATGAGCAGTTCTTC.

This clonotype was seen only a few times. The chain recombines TRBV7-9 with TRBJ2-5; 7 bases are a match to TRBD2. This CDR3 has 14 residues. In germline, CDR1 is SEHNR, CDR2 FQNEAQ (reference sequence). The J segment lost 11 bases and the V segment lost 5 bases, leaving 14 bases of the junction unmatched. The CDR3 here is CASSVRAGISEQYF. For the CDR3, the DNA is TGTGCCAGCAGCGTTCGAGCGGGAATTAGTGAGCAGTACTTC.

The chain joins TRBV7-2 to TRBJ1-1; TRBD1 matches 7 bases. The CDR3 contains 13 residues. V trimming: 4 bases; J trimming: 8 bases; junction bases outside the gene matches: 7. The germline gives CDR1 SGHTA, CDR2 FQGNSA. The CDR3 loop reads CASSYRQGGEAFF. CDR3 DNA: TGTGCCAGCAGCTACCGACAGGGTGGAGAAGCTTTCTTT. Complete variable domain (other parts from reference TRBV7-2 and TRBJ1-1): GAGVSQSPSNKVTEKGKDVELRCDPISGHTALYWYRQSLGQGLEFLIYFQGNSAPDKSGLPSDRFSAERTGGSVSTLTIQRTQQEDSAVYLCASSYRQGGEAFFGQGTRLTVV.

This clonotype has just a few counts. This rearrangement joins TRBV2 to TRBJ1-1; D is uncertain. The V gene's germline CDR1 is SNHLY and CDR2 FYNNEI. The CDR3 is 13 amino acids. Trimming cost V 4 bases and J 7 bases, with 13 bases left between them. As DNA, the CDR3 is TGTGCCAGCAGTGGCCCGTTCCGAAATGAAGCTTTCTTT. Translation: CASSGPFRNEAFF. Full variable domain (remainder filled in from reference TRBV2 and TRBJ1-1): EPEVTQTPSHQVTQMGQEVILRCVPISNHLYFYWYRQILGQKVEFLVSFYNNEISEKSEIFDDQFSVERPDGSNFTLKIRSTKLEDSAMYFCASSGPFRNEAFFGQGTRLTVV.

In its sample, this clonotype was seen a few times. This chain links TRBV20-1 with TRBJ2-3; tentatively, D is TRBD1 or TRBD2 (5 bases each). Trimming took off 4 bases at V and 4 bases at J, with 21 bases between the two ends. Per germline, CDR1 DFQATT and CDR2 SNEGSKA (reference sequence). The CDR3 length is 16 residues. The CDR3 here is CSATSTRDGNADTQYF. The CDR3 nucleotides are TGCAGTGCTACCTCCACCCGGGACGGTAACGCAGATACGCAGTATTTT.

The J gene is TRBJ1-1, the V gene TRBV9; TRBD1 agrees at 7 bases. Germline V CDR1 and CDR2: SGDLS, YYNGEE. The CDR3 consists of 13 residues. J was trimmed by 5 bases and V by 4 bases; bases with no gene match: 5. For the CDR3, the DNA is TGTGCCAGCAGCACAGGGGATGGGACTGAAGCTTTCTTT. As protein: CASSTGDGTEAFF. Filled out from reference TRBV9 and TRBJ1-1, the complete variable domain reads DSGVTQTPKHLITATGQRVTLRCSPRSGDLSVYWYQQSLDQGLQFLIQYYNGEERAKGNILERFSAQQFPDLHSELNLSSLELGDSALYFCASSTGDGTEAFFGQGTRLTVV.

V is TRBV4-3 and J is TRBJ1-4; tentative D call: TRBD1 (5 bases). Germline V gives CDR1 LGHNA, CDR2 YSLEER. The CDR3 extends over 16 amino acids. V gave up 0 bases and J gave up 8 bases, with 16 bases separating them. This chain's CDR3 is CASSQEAAGTGEKLFF. In DNA, the CDR3 is TGCGCCAGCAGCCAAGAGGCGGCGGGGACCGGAGAAAAACTGTTTTTT.

This clonotype occurred a few times. This chain uses TRBV28 with TRBJ2-5; no reliable D call. The CDR3 totals 15 residues. Germline-derived CDR1 and CDR2 are MDHEN and SYDVKM. V shed 6 bases and J shed 5 bases, with 19 bases lying between them. CDR3 region: CASSPLGSNRETQYF. DNA of the CDR3: TGTGCCAGCAGCCCCCTCGGCTCCAACCGGGAGACCCAGTACTTC.